Detailed here is one T cell receptor beta chain. Followed over time, Seattle patients had been enrolled while infection was active. The entry originates in a study of blood T cell repertoires in COVID-19. Study processing details: Nucleated cell counts were estimated from reference gene primer amplification. Measured with immunoSEQ multiplex PCR; TCRdb has only the in-frame clones, and not every one. The V and J calls and the clone size are those of that table, but D and trimming were determined from the DNA. There are 390,000 or so clones in the sample; roughly 90% occur only once, and about 3% lies in the top ten. The V end lost 3 bases, the J end lost 4 bases, and 7 bases lay between the germline ends. The CDR3 extends over 12 amino acids.

The receptor was isolated from a woman in her twenties or thirties with COVID-19, enrolled during active disease. This rearrangement joins TRBV12-3 or TRBV12-4 to TRBJ2-7; D not certain. The sample was peripheral blood. The CDR3 DNA sequence: TGTGCCAGCAGTTTTTCGGGTTACGAGCAGTACTTC. Protein: CASSFSGYEQYF.